This section outlines one TCR beta chain sequence together with its context. The target antigen is unknown. This entry belongs to a study of T cell responses to AZD1222 COVID-19 vaccine. Regarding the study as a whole: Without day 14 samples, only post-peak T cell repertoires were studied. Only 5 or 6 individuals given AZD1222 were seropositive at baseline.

The germline V gene encodes CDR1 SEHNR and CDR2 FQNEAQ (reference sequence). Trimming removed 7 bases from V and 1 base from J; junction bases left unmatched: 6. This CDR3 is built from 14 residues. The repertoire was sequenced with immunoSEQ multiplex PCR; TCRdb's copy has only in-frame clones and lacks some. The sample lists 60,000 to 85,000 clones; roughly 84% were seen once. Investigators merged groups given second doses at roughly 4 or roughly 12 weeks. The input for sequencing was peripheral blood, taken 28 days after the second AZD1222 dose. This receptor was identified in an adult who received the AZD1222 COVID-19 vaccine. This sequence joins TRBV7-9 and TRBJ2-5; 7 bases are shared with TRBD1. The CDR3 is CASTPGTVQETQYF. The DNA for the CDR3 is TGTGCCAGCACCCCTGGGACAGTCCAAGAGACCCAGTACTTC. Full variable domain (rest looked up from reference TRBV7-9 and TRBJ2-5): DTGVSQNPRHKITKRGQNVTFRCDPISEHNRLYWYRQTLGQGPEFLTYFQNEAQLEKSRLLSDRFSAERPKGSFSTLEIQRTEQGDSAMYLCASTPGTVQETQYFGPGTRLLVL.